One T cell receptor (beta chain) is described in this entry. Its target is not known. This specimen belongs to a study of pediatric ulcerative colitis. As for the study in general: About 7 patients showed pancolitis and two showed left-sided colitis. Whole-study results and caveats: A couple of rectal clonotypes were found only in ulcerative colitis patients, all of them.

V was clipped by 1 base and J by 0 bases, with 16 bases between them. Germline values: CDR1 SQVTM, CDR2 ANQGSEA. CDR3 size: 17 residues. Only in-frame clones appear in the TCRdb table, and some are missing; sequencing was by immunoSEQ multiplex PCR. The sample consists of tens of thousands of clones, around 85% of them appearing once. The source of this sequence is a boy aged 5-17 years with severe ulcerative colitis. Sequencing used blood. This sequence joins TRBV29-1 and TRBJ2-1, with D tentatively TRBD1 (5 bases). Here the CDR3 reads CSVEGELTAHSYNEQFF. CDR3 nucleotide sequence: TGCAGCGTTGAAGGGGAACTGACAGCACACTCCTACAATGAGCAGTTCTTC.